Sequencing of this TCR beta chain was carried out in a study of cytomegalovirus exposure and HLA in healthy donors. Points on this clone: Its antigen is unknown.

Study-wide results and caveats: Several of the most significant clusters appeared linked to common viral pathogens, based on a later analysis. A few CMV-associated chains were confirmed in vitro to be specific for CMV antigens. HLA alleles showed associations with 16,951 TCR beta sequences in a later analysis, at a 0.05 false discovery rate. Segments of the TCR beta V type were, in most cases, productive about 87% or about 30% of the time in an earlier analysis.

The CDR3 consists of 17 residues. The V gene's germline CDR1 is KGHSH and CDR2 LQKENI. Researchers ran the PCR with 60 Vbeta and 13 Jbeta primers. The assay was immunoSEQ multiplex PCR, and TCRdb's table has in-frame clones only and misses some. Of more than 75,000 clones listed, 80% to 90% were seen once; the top ten hold about 2.5%. This TCR was recovered from a young man in good health and CMV-seronegative. The sequenced sample was PBMCs. J is TRBJ2-5 and V is TRBV18; 8 nucleotides line up with TRBD2. The DNA matches TRBJ2-7 better at its end, which makes the J call doubtful. The CDR3 DNA follows: TGTGCCAGCTCACCACTAAAACTAGCGGCGGAGGGTACCGAGCAGTACTTC. Translated, it gives CASSPLKLAAEGTEQYF.